This T cell receptor (beta chain) was sequenced for a study of identical twins. Study-level results: For out-of-frame beta sequences, excess twin sharing was weaker.

The sample holds a few counts of this clonotype. Its antigen is unknown. Donors were all healthy Caucasians. CDR1 is SGHVS, CDR2 FQNEAQ, per germline. The CDR3 length is 13 residues. V was cut by 2 bases and J by 3 bases, with 7 bases left in between. A single record per CDR3 protein comes from TCRdb applying MiXCR to the 5' RACE reads. Of about 530,000 distinct CDR3 sequences in the sample, roughly 15% were seen once. These records were also assigned to another study, of yellow fever vaccine responses in identical twins.

Sample: CD4+ T cells sorted from blood. The V gene is TRBV7-8, the J gene TRBJ2-5; D not certain. The sequence came from a woman aged 18-29 years in good health. CDR3 nucleotide sequence: TGTGCCAGCAGCTTAATTAGGAAAGAGACCCAGTACTTC. It yields the protein CASSLIRKETQYF.